The present TCR beta chain was sequenced within a study of T cell repertoires in cytomegalovirus infection. The overall study: As its CMV epitopes, the study selected recently identified HLA-C-restricted and well-studied HLA-B-restricted targets. It was the public TCR beta signatures that indicated both CMV infection and matching HLA type. The study's findings and limits: HLA-C-restricted CMV clonotypes gave the most frequent clonotype in two of eight donors. Cumulative frequency of public TCR beta families picked out carriers of CMV plus the relevant HLA.

A remark on this clonotype: Its target is unknown. At one boundary the junction diverges from the germline segment, which might be a read error.

In TCRdb, the reads were re-called with MiXCR into one record per CDR3 protein. Among about 920,000 distinct CDR3 sequences listed, 30% to 40% were seen once. The CDR3 sequence is 16 residues long. From germline, CDR1 is MNHEY and CDR2 SVGAGI. The rearrangement joins TRBV6-5 to TRBJ2-5, with TRBD2 matching 7 bases. Material: cultured CD8+ T cells from PBMCs, obtained from culture after CMV antigen stimulation. This sequence was found in a human donor in good health (CMV status not recorded). Some clones in this sample may be carry-over from other donors' samples. CDR3 DNA: TGTGCCAGCAGTTACGGCCCTAGCGGTGGCGGAGAGGCCCAGTACTTC. This codes for CASSYGPSGGGEAQYF.